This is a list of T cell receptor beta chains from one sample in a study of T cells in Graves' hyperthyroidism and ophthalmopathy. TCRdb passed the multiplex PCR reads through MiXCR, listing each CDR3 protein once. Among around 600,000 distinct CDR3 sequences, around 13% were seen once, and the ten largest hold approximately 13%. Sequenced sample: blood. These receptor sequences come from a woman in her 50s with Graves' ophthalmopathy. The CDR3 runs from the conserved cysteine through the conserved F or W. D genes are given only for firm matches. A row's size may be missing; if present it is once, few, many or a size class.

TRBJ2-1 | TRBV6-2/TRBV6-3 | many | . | CASSYTRDNEQFF | TGTGCCAGCAGTTACACGCGAGACAATGAGCAGTTCTTC
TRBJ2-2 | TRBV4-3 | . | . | CASSQVYTGELFF | TGCGCCAGCAGCCAAGTTTACACCGGGGAGCTGTTTTTT
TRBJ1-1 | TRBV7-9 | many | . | CASSITGTPTNTEAFF | TGTGCCAGCAGCATTACCGGGACACCTACGAACACTGAAGCTTTCTTT
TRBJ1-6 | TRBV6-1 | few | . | CASSEGRTESPLHF | TGTGCCAGCAGTGAAGGGCGTACAGAATCACCCCTCCACTTT
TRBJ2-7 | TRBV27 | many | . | CASSLTRLAYEQYF | TGTGCCAGCAGTTTAACGCGACTAGCCTACGAGCAGTACTTC
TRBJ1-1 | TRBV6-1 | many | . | CASNNAEYRVTEAFF | TGTGCCAGCAATAACGCGGAGTACAGGGTCACTGAAGCTTTCTTT
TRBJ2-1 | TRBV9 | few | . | CASSGYAWQGHPNEQFF | TGTGCCAGCAGCGGATACGCGTGGCAGGGGCACCCCAATGAGCAGTTCTTC
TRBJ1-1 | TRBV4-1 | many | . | CASSQAGRRAPEAFF | TGCGCCAGCAGCCAAGCCGGGCGCAGGGCCCCTGAAGCTTTCTTT
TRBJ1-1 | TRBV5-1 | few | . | CASSLSPTENTEAFF | TGCGCCAGCAGCTTGTCCCCGACAGAGAACACTGAAGCTTTCTTT
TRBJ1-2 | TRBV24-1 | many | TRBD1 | CATKGQGAGGYYGDGYTF | TGTGCCACCAAGGGACAGGGGGCAGGAGGATATTATGGAGATGGCTACACCTTC
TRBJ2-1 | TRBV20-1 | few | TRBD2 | CSASPWSGRPYNEQFF | TGCAGTGCTAGCCCCTGGAGCGGGAGACCGTACAATGAGCAGTTCTTC
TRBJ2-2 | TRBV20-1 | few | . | CSAIVRAGTGELFF | TGCAGTGCTATCGTGAGGGCGGGCACCGGGGAGCTGTTTTTT
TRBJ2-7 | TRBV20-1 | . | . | CSGEGISYEQYF | TGCAGTGGCGAAGGAATCTCCTACGAGCAGTACTTC
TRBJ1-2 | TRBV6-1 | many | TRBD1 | CASGGAGGVGGYTF | TGTGCCAGCGGCGGCGCAGGGGGCGTTGGTGGCTACACCTTC
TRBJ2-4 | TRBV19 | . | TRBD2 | CASSTQGLAGRNIQYF | TGTGCCAGTAGTACCCAGGGACTAGCGGGAAGGAACATTCAGTACTTC
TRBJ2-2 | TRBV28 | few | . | CAARGGRTGELFF | TGTGCTGCTCGGGGAGGCAGGACCGGGGAGCTGTTTTTT
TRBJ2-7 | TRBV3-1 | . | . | CASSQVGGISYEQYF | TGTGCCAGCAGCCAAGTTGGGGGGATCTCCTACGAGCAGTACTTC
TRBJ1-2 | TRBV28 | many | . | CASSFAGEPNYGYTF | TGTGCCAGCAGTTTCGCGGGGGAACCTAACTATGGCTACACCTTC
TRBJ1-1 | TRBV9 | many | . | CASSGAPPSPEAFF | TGTGCCAGCAGCGGGGCCCCACCTAGCCCTGAAGCTTTCTTT
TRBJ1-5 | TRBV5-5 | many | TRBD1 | CASSLAVGRGYQPQHF | TGTGCCAGCAGCTTGGCCGTTGGCAGGGGGTACCAGCCCCAGCATTTT
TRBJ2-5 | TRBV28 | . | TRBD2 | CASSSRLAGRVQETQYF | TGTGCCAGCAGTTCCAGACTAGCGGGAAGAGTTCAAGAGACCCAGTACTTC
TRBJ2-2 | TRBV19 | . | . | CASSFASGELFF | TGTGCCAGTAGTTTCGCCTCCGGGGAGCTGTTTTTT
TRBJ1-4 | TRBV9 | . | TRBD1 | CASSVETGLSEKLFF | TGTGCCAGCAGCGTAGAGACAGGGTTGAGTGAAAAACTGTTTTTT
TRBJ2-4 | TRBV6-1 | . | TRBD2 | CASSTLAGGPRSKNIRYF | TGTGCCAGCAGTACACTAGCGGGAGGCCCTCGTTCCAAAAACATTCGGTACTTC
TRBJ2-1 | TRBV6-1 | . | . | CASSSAGPGVEQFF | TGTGCCAGCAGTAGTGCGGGACCAGGGGTTGAGCAGTTCTTC